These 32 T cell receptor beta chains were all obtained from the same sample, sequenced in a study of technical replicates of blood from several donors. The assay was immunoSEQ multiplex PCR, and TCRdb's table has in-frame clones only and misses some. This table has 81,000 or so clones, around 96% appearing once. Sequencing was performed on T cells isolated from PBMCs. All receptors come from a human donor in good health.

The CDR3 DNA is TGTGCCAGCAGCCAAGGGCCGATCACCGGGGAGCTGTTTTTT. It specifies CASSQGPITGELFF. The chain joins TRBV4-2 to TRBJ2-2; D not certain. Germline V gives CDR1 LGHNA, CDR2 YNFKEQ. The CDR3 runs 14 residues. Trimming pared 1 base from V and 4 bases from J, leaving 7 bases between.

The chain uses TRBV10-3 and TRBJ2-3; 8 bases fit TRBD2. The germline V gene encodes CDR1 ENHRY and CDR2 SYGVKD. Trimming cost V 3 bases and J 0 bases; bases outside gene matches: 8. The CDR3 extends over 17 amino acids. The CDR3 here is CAISEAGVALSTDTQYF. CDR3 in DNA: TGTGCCATCAGTGAAGCGGGAGTAGCGCTTAGCACAGATACGCAGTATTTT.

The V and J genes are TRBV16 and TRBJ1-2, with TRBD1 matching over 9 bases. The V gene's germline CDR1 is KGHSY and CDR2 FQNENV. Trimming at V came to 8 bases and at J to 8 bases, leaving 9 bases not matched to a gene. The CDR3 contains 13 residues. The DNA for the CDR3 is TGTGCCAGCGGGTCTACAGGGGGCGGCGGCTACACCTTC. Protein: CASGSTGGGGYTF.

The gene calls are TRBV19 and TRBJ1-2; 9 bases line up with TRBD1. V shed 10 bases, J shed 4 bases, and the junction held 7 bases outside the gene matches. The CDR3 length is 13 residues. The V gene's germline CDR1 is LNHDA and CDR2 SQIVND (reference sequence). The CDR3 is CATNMDRGYGYTF. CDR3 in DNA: TGTGCCACTAATATGGACAGGGGCTATGGCTACACCTTC. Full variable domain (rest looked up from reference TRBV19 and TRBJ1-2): DGGITQSPKYLFRKEGQNVTLSCEQNLNHDAMYWYRQDPGQGLRLIYYSQIVNDFQKGDIAEGYSVSREKKESFPLTVTSAQKNPTAFYLCATNMDRGYGYTFGSGTRLTVV.

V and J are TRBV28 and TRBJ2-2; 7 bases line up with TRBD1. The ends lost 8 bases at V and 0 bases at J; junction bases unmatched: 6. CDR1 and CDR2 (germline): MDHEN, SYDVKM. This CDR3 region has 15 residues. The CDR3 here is CASLSGTANTGELFF. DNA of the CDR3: TGTGCCAGCCTGTCCGGGACAGCGAACACCGGGGAGCTGTTTTTT.

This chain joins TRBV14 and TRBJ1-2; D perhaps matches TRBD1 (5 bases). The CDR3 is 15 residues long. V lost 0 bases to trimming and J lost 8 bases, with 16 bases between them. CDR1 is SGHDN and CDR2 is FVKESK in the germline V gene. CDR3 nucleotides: TGTGCCAGCAGCCAAGAGCCACAGGTAGACAGAGGCTACACCTTC. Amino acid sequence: CASSQEPQVDRGYTF.

CDR3 in DNA: TGTGCCAGCAGGGCGGGACTGAACACCGGGGAGCTGTTTTTT. Its translation is CASRAGLNTGELFF. The chain has TRBV5-6 and TRBJ2-2, with a possible D match to TRBD2 (6 bases). CDR3 length: 14 amino acids. Trimming left V 5 bases short and J 1 base short, with 9 bases between. Germline V gives CDR1 SGHDT, CDR2 YYEEEE. Supplemented by reference TRBV5-6 and TRBJ2-2, the full variable domain reads DAGVTQSPTHLIKTRGQQVTLRCSPKSGHDTVSWYQQALGQGPQFIFQYYEEEERQRGNFPDRFSGHQFPNYSSELNVNALLLGDSALYLCASRAGLNTGELFFGEGSRLTVL.

CDR3: CASTGEMKQFF. CDR3 coding DNA: TGTGCCAGCACGGGGGAGATGAAGCAGTTCTTC. This chain connects TRBV28 to TRBJ2-1; D possibly corresponds to TRBD2 (6 bases). Trimming pared 7 bases from V and 11 bases from J, leaving 12 bases between. Germline-derived CDR1 and CDR2 are MDHEN and SYDVKM. The CDR3 totals 11 residues.

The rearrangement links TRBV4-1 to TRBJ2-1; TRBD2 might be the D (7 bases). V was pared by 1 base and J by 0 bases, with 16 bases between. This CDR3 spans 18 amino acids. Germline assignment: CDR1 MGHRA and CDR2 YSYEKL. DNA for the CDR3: TGCGCCAGCAGCCAAGCCATGGGGGGGCCAAGCTCCTACAATGAGCAGTTCTTC. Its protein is CASSQAMGGPSSYNEQFF.

CDR3 in DNA: TGTGCCAGCGGAGCGGGGTCCTACGAGCAGTACTTC. This gives the protein CASGAGSYEQYF. The genes are TRBV6-6 and TRBJ2-7, with 7 bases aligning to TRBD2. The trim removed 8 bases at V and 1 base at J, leaving 2 bases unmatched. The CDR3 covers 12 residues. Germline CDR1 is MNHNY and CDR2 is SVGAGI (reference sequence).

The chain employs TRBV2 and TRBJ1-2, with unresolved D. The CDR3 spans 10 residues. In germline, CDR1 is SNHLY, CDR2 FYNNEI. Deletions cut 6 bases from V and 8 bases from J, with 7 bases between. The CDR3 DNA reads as TGTGCCAGCAGCGGGGTCGGCTACACCTTC. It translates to CASSGVGYTF.

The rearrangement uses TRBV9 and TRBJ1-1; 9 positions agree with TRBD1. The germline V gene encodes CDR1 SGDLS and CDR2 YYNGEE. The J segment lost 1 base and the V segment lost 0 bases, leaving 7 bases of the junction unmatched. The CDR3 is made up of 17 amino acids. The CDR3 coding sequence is TGTGCCAGCAGCGTAGAGGGACAGGGCGAGGCGAACACTGAAGCTTTCTTT. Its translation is CASSVEGQGEANTEAFF.

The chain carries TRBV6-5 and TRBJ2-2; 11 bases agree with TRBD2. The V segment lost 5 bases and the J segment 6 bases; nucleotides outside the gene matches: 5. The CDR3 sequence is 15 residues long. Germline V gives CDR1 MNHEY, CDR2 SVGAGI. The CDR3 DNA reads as TGTGCCAGCAGTAAAGGGACTAGCGGAGCCGGGGAGCTGTTTTTT. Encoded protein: CASSKGTSGAGELFF.

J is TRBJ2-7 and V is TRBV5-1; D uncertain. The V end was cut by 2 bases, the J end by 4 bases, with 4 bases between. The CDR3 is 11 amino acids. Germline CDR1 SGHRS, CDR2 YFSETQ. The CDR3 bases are TGCGCCAGCAGCTTTCAGTACGAGCAGTACTTC. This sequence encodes CASSFQYEQYF.

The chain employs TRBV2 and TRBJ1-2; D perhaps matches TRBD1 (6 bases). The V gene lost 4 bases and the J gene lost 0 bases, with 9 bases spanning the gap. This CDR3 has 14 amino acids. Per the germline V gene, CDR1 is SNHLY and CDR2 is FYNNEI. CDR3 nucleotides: TGTGCCAGCAGTGGAAGGACAGCTAACTATGGCTACACCTTC. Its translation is CASSGRTANYGYTF.

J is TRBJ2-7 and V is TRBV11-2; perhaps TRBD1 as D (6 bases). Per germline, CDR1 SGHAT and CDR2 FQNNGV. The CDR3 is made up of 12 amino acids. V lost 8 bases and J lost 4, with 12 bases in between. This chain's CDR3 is CASSSQGYEQYF. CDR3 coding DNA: TGTGCCAGCTCCTCTCAGGGGTACGAGCAGTACTTC.

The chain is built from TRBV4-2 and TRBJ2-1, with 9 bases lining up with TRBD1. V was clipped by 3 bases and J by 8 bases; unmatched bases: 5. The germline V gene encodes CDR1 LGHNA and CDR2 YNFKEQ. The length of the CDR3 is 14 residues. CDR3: CASSQRGQGYEQFF. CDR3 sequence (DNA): TGTGCCAGCAGCCAGAGGGGACAGGGCTATGAGCAGTTCTTC.

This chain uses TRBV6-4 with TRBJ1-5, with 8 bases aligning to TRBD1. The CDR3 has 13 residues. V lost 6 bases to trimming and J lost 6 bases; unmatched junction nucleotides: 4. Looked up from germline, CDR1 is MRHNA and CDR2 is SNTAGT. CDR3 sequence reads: CASRDREGQPQHF. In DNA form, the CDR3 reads TGTGCCAGCAGGGACAGGGAGGGTCAGCCCCAGCATTTT.

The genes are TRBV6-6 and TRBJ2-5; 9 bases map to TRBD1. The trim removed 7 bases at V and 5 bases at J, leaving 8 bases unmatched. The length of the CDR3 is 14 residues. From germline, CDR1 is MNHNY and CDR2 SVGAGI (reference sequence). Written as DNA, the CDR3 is TGTGCCAGCAAACAGGACAGGGGAGGGGAGACCCAGTACTTC. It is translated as CASKQDRGGETQYF.

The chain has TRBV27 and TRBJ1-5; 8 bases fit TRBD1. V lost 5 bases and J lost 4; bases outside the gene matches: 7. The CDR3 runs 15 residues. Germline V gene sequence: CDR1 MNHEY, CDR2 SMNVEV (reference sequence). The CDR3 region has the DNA TGTGCCAGCAGTCCCAACAGACAGGGGAATCAGCCCCAGCATTTT. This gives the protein CASSPNRQGNQPQHF.

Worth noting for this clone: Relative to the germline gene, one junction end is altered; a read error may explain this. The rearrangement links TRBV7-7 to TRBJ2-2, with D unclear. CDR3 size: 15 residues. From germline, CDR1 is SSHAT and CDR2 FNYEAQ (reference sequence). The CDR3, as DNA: TGTGCTAGCAGCTTAGAGTCACCAGGATCCGGGGAGCTGTTTTTT. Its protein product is CASSLESPGSGELFF.

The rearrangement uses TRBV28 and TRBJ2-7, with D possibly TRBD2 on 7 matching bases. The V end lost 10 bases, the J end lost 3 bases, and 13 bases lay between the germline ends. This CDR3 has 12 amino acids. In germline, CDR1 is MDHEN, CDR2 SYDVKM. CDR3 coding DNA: TGTGCCACACGGGGGGCCTACTACGAGCAGTACTTC. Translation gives CATRGAYYEQYF.

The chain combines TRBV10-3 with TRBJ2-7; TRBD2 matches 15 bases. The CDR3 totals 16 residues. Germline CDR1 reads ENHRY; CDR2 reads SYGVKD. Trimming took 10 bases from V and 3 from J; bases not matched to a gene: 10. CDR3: CATTRGTSGGLYEQYF. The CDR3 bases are TGTGCCACCACACGCGGGACTAGCGGGGGGCTCTACGAGCAGTACTTC.

Written as DNA, the CDR3 is TGTGCCAGCAGCTTAACGGGACAGGGGACAGATACGCAGTATTTT. Its translation: CASSLTGQGTDTQYF. This chain uses TRBV7-9 with TRBJ2-3, with TRBD1 identical over 10 bases. Unmatched junction bases numbered 2, after V lost 2 bases and J lost 3 bases. The germline CDR1 and CDR2 sequences are SEHNR and FQNEAQ (reference sequence). CDR3 length: 15 residues.

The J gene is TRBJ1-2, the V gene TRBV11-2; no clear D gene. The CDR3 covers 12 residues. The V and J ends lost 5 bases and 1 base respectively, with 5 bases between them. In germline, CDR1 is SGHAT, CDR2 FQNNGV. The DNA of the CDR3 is TGTGCCAGCAGCCGTTATAACTATGGCTACACCTTC. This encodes CASSRYNYGYTF.

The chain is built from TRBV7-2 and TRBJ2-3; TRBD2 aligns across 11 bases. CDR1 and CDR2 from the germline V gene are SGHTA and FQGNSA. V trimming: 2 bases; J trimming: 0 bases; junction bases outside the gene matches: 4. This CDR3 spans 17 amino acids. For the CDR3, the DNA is TGTGCCAGCAGCTTACTAGCGGGGGGTCCAAGCACAGATACGCAGTATTTT. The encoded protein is CASSLLAGGPSTDTQYF.

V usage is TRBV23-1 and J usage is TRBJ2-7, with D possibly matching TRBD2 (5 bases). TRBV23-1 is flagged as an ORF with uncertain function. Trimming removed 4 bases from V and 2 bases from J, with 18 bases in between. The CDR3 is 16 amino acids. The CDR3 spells CASSPTWERKAYEQYF. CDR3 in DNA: TGCGCCAGCAGTCCCACGTGGGAGCGGAAAGCCTACGAGCAGTACTTC.

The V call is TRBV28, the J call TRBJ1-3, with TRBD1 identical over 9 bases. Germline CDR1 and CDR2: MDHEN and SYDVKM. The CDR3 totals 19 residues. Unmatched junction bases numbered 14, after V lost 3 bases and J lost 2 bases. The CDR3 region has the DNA TGTGCCAGCAGTTTGGGGCCCGGACAGGGGTGGGTGACTGGAAACACCATATATTTT. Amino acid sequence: CASSLGPGQGWVTGNTIYF.

CDR3 DNA sequence: TGTGCCAGCAGTTCTTTAGACAATGAGCAGTTCTTC. Its translation: CASSSLDNEQFF. This chain links TRBV6-5 with TRBJ2-1; D gene unclear. The V and J ends lost 4 bases and 5 bases respectively, with 6 bases between them. The CDR3 is 12 residues long. CDR1 and CDR2 (germline): MNHEY, SVGAGI.

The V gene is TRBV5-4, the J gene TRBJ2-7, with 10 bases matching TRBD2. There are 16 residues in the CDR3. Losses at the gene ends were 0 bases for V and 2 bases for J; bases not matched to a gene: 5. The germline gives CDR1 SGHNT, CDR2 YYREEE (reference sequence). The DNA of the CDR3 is TGTGCCAGCAGCTTGGGACTAGCGGGTACTACCTACGAGCAGTACTTC. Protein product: CASSLGLAGTTYEQYF.

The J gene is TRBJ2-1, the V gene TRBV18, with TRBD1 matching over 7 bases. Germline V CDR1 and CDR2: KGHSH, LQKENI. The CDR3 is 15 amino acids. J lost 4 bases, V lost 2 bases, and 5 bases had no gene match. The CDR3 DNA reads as TGTGCCAGCTCACCATCCGACAGGGCATACAATGAGCAGTTCTTC. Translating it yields CASSPSDRAYNEQFF.

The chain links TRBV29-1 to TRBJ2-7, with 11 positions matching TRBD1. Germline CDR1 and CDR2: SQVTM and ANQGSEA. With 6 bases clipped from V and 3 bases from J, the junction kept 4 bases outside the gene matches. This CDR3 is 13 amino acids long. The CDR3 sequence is CSVRDRGVYEQYF. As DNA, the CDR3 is TGCAGCGTACGGGACAGGGGGGTCTACGAGCAGTACTTC.